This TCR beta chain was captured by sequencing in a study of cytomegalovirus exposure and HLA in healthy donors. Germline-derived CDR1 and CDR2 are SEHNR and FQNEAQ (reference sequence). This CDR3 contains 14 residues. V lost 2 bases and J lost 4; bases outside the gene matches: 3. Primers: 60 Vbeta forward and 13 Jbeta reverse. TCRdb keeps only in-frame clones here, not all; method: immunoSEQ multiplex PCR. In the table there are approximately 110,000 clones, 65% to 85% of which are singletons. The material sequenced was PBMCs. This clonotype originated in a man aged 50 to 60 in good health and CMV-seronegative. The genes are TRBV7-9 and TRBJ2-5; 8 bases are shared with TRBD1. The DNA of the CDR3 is TGTGCCAGCAGCTTAAGGGGACAGGCAGAGACCCAGTACTTC. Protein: CASSLRGQAETQYF.